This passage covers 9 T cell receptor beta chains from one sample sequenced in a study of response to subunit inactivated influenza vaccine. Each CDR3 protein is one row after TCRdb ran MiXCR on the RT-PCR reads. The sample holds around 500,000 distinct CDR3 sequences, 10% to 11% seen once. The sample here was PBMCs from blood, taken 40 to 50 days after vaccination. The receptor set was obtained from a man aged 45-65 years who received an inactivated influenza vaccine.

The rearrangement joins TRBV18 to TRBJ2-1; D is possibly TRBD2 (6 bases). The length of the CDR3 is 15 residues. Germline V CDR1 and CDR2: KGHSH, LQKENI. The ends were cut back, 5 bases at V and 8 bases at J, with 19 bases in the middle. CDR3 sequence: CASSSPDIGEDEQFF. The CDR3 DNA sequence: TGTGCCAGCTCAAGCCCGGACATCGGGGAGGATGAGCAGTTCTTC.

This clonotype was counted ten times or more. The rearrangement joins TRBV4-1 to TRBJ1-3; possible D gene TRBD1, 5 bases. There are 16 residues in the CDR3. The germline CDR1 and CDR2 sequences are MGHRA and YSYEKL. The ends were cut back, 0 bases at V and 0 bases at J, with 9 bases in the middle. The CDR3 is CASSQDRGASGNTIYF. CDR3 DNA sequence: TGCGCCAGCAGCCAAGATCGCGGGGCCTCTGGAAACACCATATATTTT.

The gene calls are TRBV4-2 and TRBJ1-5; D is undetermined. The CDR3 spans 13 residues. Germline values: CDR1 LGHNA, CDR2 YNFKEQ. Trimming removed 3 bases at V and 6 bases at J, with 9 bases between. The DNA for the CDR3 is TGTGCCAGCAGCCATCCCTCACGTCAGCCCCAGCATTTT. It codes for CASSHPSRQPQHF.

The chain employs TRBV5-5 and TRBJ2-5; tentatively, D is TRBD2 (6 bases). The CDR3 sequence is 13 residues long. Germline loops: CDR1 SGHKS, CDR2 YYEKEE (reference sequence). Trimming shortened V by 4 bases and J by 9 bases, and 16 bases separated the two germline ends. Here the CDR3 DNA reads TGTGCCAGCAGCCCAAGACTAGGGGAGGCCCAGTACTTC. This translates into CASSPRLGEAQYF.

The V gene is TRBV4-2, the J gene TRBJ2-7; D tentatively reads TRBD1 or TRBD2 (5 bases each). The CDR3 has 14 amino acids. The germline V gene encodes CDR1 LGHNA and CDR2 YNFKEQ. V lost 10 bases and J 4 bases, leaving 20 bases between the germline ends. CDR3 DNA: TGTGCCATCGGCCCGGGGCTCCTCGTTTACGAGCAGTACTTC. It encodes CAIGPGLLVYEQYF.

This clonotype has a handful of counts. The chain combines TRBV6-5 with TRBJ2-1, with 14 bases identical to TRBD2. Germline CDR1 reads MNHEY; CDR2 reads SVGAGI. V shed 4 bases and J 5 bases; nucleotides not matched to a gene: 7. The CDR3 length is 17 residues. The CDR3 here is CASSSPPGLAGDNEQFF. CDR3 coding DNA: TGTGCCAGCAGTTCCCCTCCGGGACTAGCGGGGGACAATGAGCAGTTCTTC.

This chain's CDR3 is CASSAHVGSGANVLTF. Written as DNA, the CDR3 is TGTGCCAGCAGCGCCCATGTGGGATCCGGGGCCAACGTCCTGACTTTC. The rearrangement joins TRBV9 to TRBJ2-6; D uncertain. Per germline, CDR1 SGDLS and CDR2 YYNGEE. The CDR3 runs to 16 residues. Trimming shortened V by 3 bases and J by 4 bases, and 14 bases separated the two germline ends.

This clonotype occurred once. Here the CDR3 DNA reads TGTGCCAGCAGCCTTGGACCGGACGGAGAGCAGTACTTC. Translating gives CASSLGPDGEQYF. The J gene is TRBJ2-7, the V gene TRBV3-1; D gene ambiguous. The V gene's germline CDR1 is LGHDT and CDR2 YNNKEL (reference sequence). The CDR3 totals 13 residues. Trimming removed 4 bases at V and 7 bases at J, with 14 bases between.

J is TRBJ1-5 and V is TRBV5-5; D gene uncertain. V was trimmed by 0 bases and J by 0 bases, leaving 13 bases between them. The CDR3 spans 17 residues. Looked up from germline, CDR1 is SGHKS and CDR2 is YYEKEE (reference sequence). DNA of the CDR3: TGTGCCAGCAGCTTGGCCGTACAGTCTCATAGCAATCAGCCCCAGCATTTT. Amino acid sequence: CASSLAVQSHSNQPQHF. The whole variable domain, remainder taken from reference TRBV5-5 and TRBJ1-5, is DAGVTQSPTHLIKTRGQQVTLRCSPISGHKSVSWYQQVLGQGPQFIFQYYEKEERGRGNFPDRFSARQFPNYSSELNVNALLLGDSALYLCASSLAVQSHSNQPQHFGDGTRLSIL.